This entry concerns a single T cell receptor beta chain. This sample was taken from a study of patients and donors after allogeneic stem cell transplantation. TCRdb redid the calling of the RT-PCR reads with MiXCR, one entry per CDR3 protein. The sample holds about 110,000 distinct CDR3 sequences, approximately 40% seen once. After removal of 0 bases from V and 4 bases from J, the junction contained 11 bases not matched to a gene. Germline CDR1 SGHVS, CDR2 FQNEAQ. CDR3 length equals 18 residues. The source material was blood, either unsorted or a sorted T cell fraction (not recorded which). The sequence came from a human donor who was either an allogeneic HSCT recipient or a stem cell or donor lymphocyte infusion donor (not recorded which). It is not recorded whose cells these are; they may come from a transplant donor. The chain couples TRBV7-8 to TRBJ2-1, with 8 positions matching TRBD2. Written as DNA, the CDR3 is TGTGCCAGCAGCTTAGCCCCTGGACCGGGACTAGGGTACAATGAGCAGTTCTTC. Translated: CASSLAPGPGLGYNEQFF.